These 16 T cell receptor beta chains share one sample of origin, sequenced in a study of T cell clonality in common variable immunodeficiency. Assay used: immunoSEQ multiplex PCR; TCRdb lists only in-frame clones, some missing. The specimen gives tens of thousands of clones without singletons; the ten biggest hold under 1.5%. Sequencing was performed on peripheral blood mononuclear cells. The receptor set was obtained from a person aged 18 to 70 in good health.

This clone was seen ten or more times. The part of the CDR3 DNA that was read is TGTGCCAGCTCCCCAGGGACAGGCGGTAAGCGCTCCTACGAG. Encoded protein: CASSPGTGGKRSYE. The entire CDR3 reads CASSPGTGGKRSYEQYF. The rearrangement uses TRBV18 and TRBJ2-7; 8 bases align to TRBD1. The CDR3 end falls 3 residues outside the read, so it is completed with the germline J gene. Trimming took 6 bases from V and 0 from J; bases not matched to a gene: 13. This CDR3 has 17 amino acids. Germline-derived CDR1 and CDR2 are KGHSH and LQKENI.

By share, this clone ranks as medium-sized. The sequenced fragment ends 3 residues before the CDR3 boundary, so the rest is inferred from the germline J gene. This chain joins TRBV5-1 and TRBJ2-6; TRBD1 is a possible D gene (5 bases). Trimming shortened V by 2 bases and J by 0 bases, and 12 bases separated the two germline ends. This CDR3 spans 17 amino acids. Germline CDR1 is SGHRS and CDR2 is YFSETQ. The CDR3 bases that were read are TGCGCCAGCAGCTTCCGGACGGACATCTCTGGGGCCAACGTC. It is translated as CASSFRTDISGANV. The entire CDR3 is CASSFRTDISGANVLTF.

The table lists this clone with many counts. The CDR3 extends 3 residues past the end of the read, so its final part is completed from the germline J gene. This sequence joins TRBV7-9 and TRBJ1-1; 8 bases line up with TRBD1. The junction had 9 bases not matched to a gene; V was cut back by 6 bases and J by 6 bases. This CDR3 contains 14 residues. CDR1 and CDR2 from the germline V gene are SEHNR and FQNEAQ (reference sequence). The covered CDR3 bases are TGTGCCAGCAGGCAGGGGGCGCGAAGCCCTGAA. Translation gives CASRQGARSPE. The complete CDR3 protein is CASRQGARSPEAFF.

This clone was counted at least ten times. The read ends 3 residues shy of where the CDR3 ends; the end is completed using the germline J gene. The chain carries TRBV2 and TRBJ1-4; no firm D call. V was clipped by 3 bases and J by 2 bases, with 10 bases between them. This CDR3 region has 15 residues. Germline CDR1 and CDR2: SNHLY and FYNNEI. The CDR3 region is CASSDSAGTNEKLFF. Partial CDR3 DNA: TGTGCCAGCAGTGATTCGGCAGGCACTAATGAAAAA.

This clone was recorded at least ten times. The read terminates 3 residues before the CDR3 end, so the remaining end is supplied by the germline J gene. The V call is TRBV7-2, the J call TRBJ2-1; TRBD2 matches 9 bases. The V gene's germline CDR1 is SGHTA and CDR2 FQGNSA. The CDR3 has 14 amino acids. The V gene end was trimmed by 5 bases and the J gene end by 7 bases; junction bases not matched to a gene: 6. The CDR3: CASSRSGRGNEQFF. CDR3 bases read: TGTGCCAGCAGCCGTAGCGGGAGAGGTAATGAG.

This clone has at least ten counts. Read coverage stops 3 residues before the CDR3 terminus; the germline J gene supplies the remainder. The rearrangement links TRBV6-2 or TRBV6-3 to TRBJ2-7, with 7 bases identical to TRBD1. V lost 8 bases and J lost 4; bases outside the gene matches: 8. The germline gives CDR1 MNHEY, CDR2 SVGEGT. The CDR3 is 13 amino acids. The covered CDR3 bases are TGTGCCAGCCGTGGGACAGCCACTTACGAG. Translating gives CASRGTATYE. The whole CDR3 sequence is CASRGTATYEQYF.

Many counts were recorded for this clone. Read coverage stops 3 residues before the CDR3 terminus; the germline J gene supplies the remainder. The genes are TRBV28 and TRBJ1-4, with D possibly TRBD1 on 5 matching bases. The length of the CDR3 is 14 residues. Deletions cut 6 bases from V and 8 bases from J, with 16 bases between. Per germline, CDR1 MDHEN and CDR2 SYDVKM. CDR3 DNA, as far as it was read: TGTGCCAGCAGGGGGGGAGGGGATGAGGAAAAA. Translation: CASRGGGDEEK. The whole CDR3 protein reads CASRGGGDEEKLFF.

Ten or more counts support this clone. The sequence runs out 3 residues before the end of the CDR3; the remainder is reconstructed from the germline J gene. The chain employs TRBV2 and TRBJ2-5, with 8 bases that match TRBD1. The V gene's germline CDR1 is SNHLY and CDR2 FYNNEI. There are 12 residues in the CDR3. J was trimmed by 3 bases and V by 9 bases; bases with no gene match: 3. The CDR3 DNA, read in part, is TGTGCCAGAGGGACAGGAGAAGAGACC. As protein: CARGTGEET. The full CDR3 reads CARGTGEETQYF.

This clone has ten or more counts. The read finishes 3 residues shy of the CDR3 end, and the germline J gene is used to complete it. The V and J genes are TRBV5-1 and TRBJ1-1; D is uncertain. V lost 0 bases, J lost 1 base, and 7 bases lay in between. CDR1 is SGHRS and CDR2 is YFSETQ in the germline V gene. This CDR3 is built from 14 residues. The CDR3 bases that were read are TGCGCCAGCAGCTTGGACAGTGCGAACACTGAA. Protein sequence: CASSLDSANTE. In full, the CDR3 reads CASSLDSANTEAFF.

This clone appeared many times. CDR3 protein: CSARSSRDRGSSPLHF. Partial CDR3 DNA: TGCAGTGCTAGGTCCTCGCGGGACAGGGGGAGTTCACCC. This sequence joins TRBV20-1 and TRBJ1-6, with 11 positions matching TRBD1. The observed sequence ends 3 residues before the CDR3 terminus, with the missing tail filled in from the germline J gene. With 3 bases clipped from V and 9 bases from J, the junction kept 10 bases outside the gene matches. Germline CDR1 DFQATT, CDR2 SNEGSKA (reference sequence). CDR3 length: 16 amino acids.

In this sample, this clone turned up a few times. The read ends 3 residues shy of where the CDR3 ends; the end is completed using the germline J gene. The chain couples TRBV11-3 to TRBJ2-7; 10 bases agree with TRBD1. Losses at the gene ends were 5 bases for V and 5 bases for J; bases not matched to a gene: 6. The germline V gene encodes CDR1 SGHNT and CDR2 YENEEA. The CDR3 extends over 14 amino acids. The DNA read from the CDR3 is TGTGCCAGCAGCCAGGGACAGGGGATGCACGAG. Protein: CASSQGQGMHE. The whole CDR3 reads CASSQGQGMHEQYF.

This clone was recorded a few times. This chain's CDR3 is CASSGTGTYDYTF. CDR3 DNA, as far as it was read: TGTGCCAGTAGTGGGACAGGGACCTACGAC. The J gene is TRBJ1-2, the V gene TRBV19, with 9 bases that match TRBD1. The CDR3 goes on 3 residues after the read ends, and that part is filled in from the germline J gene. The germline CDR1 and CDR2 sequences are LNHDA and SQIVND (reference sequence). The CDR3 runs 13 residues. Full variable domain (remainder filled in from reference TRBV19 and TRBJ1-2): DGGITQSPKYLFRKEGQNVTLSCEQNLNHDAMYWYRQDPGQGLRLIYYSQIVNDFQKGDIAEGYSVSREKKESFPLTVTSAQKNPTAFYLCASSGTGTYDYTFGSGTRLTVV.

This clone was picked up many times. The read ends 3 residues early relative to the CDR3; the germline J gene fills the gap. The rearrangement links TRBV7-9 to TRBJ2-5; D gene ambiguous. Trimming took off 0 bases at V and 5 bases at J, with 4 bases between the two ends. CDR1 is SEHNR, CDR2 FQNEAQ, per germline (reference sequence). CDR3 length equals 12 residues. The sequenced CDR3 bases are TGTGCCAGCAGCTTAGCCCCGGAGACC. It yields the protein CASSLAPET. The entire CDR3 protein is CASSLAPETQYF.

With respect to this clone: The sequenced fragment ends 3 residues before the CDR3 boundary, so the rest is inferred from the germline J gene. The chain has TRBV20-1 and TRBJ2-7; D could derive from TRBD1 or TRBD2 (5 bases each). V was trimmed by 0 bases and J by 2 bases, leaving 11 bases between them. CDR1 is DFQATT and CDR2 is SNEGSKA in the germline V gene (reference sequence). There are 14 residues in the CDR3. The CDR3 loop is CSARDSREPYEQYF. Incomplete CDR3 DNA: TGCAGTGCTAGAGATAGCAGGGAGCCCTACGAG.

In its sample, this clone was seen a few times. One junction end disagrees with the germline gene, perhaps due to a read error. Here the CDR3 reads CARTETQYF. The DNA read from the CDR3 is TGTGCCAGGACAGAGACG. This sequence joins TRBV2 and TRBJ2-3; D is perhaps TRBD1 (5 bases). The CDR3 end is not reached by the read, which stops 3 residues before it; the germline J gene fills it in. Germline CDR1 SNHLY, CDR2 FYNNEI. The CDR3 has 9 amino acids.

This clone appeared a few times. The CDR3 sequence: CASTQGQGTHYGYTF. CDR3 DNA, as far as it was read: TGTGCCAGCACCCAAGGACAGGGGACCCACTATGGC. The rearrangement links TRBV2 to TRBJ1-2, with 9 nucleotides matching TRBD1. The CDR3 end falls 3 residues outside the read, so it is completed with the germline J gene. The length of the CDR3 is 15 residues. V lost 7 bases, J lost 3 bases, and 9 bases stayed unmatched. The germline V gene has CDR1 SNHLY and CDR2 FYNNEI.